The 13 T cell receptor beta chains given below trace back to one sample, sequenced in a study of blood T cell repertoires in COVID-19. Sequenced by immunoSEQ multiplex PCR; TCRdb stores in-frame clones only, minus some. Altogether 200,000 to 250,000 clones are present, 80% to 90% being singletons, with the ten largest covering roughly 7.6%. The specimen sequenced was peripheral blood. All receptors derive from a woman in her forties or fifties with active or convalescent COVID-19.

The table lists this clone with a few counts. V usage is TRBV6-1 and J usage is TRBJ2-5; D not resolved. The CDR3 is 14 residues long. V lost 2 bases and J lost 6, with 13 bases in between. From germline, CDR1 is MNHNS and CDR2 SASEGT. For the CDR3, the DNA is TGTGCCAGCAGTGAAAATTCCCTTAGAAAGACCCAGTACTTC. Encoded protein: CASSENSLRKTQYF.

The J gene is TRBJ2-7, the V gene TRBV19; D is uncertain. V lost 3 bases and J lost 5, with 8 bases in between. The germline V gene encodes CDR1 LNHDA and CDR2 SQIVND (reference sequence). CDR3 length: 12 amino acids. In nucleotides, the CDR3 is TGTGCCAGTAGTATTGTGGGCCACGAGCAGTACGTC. Translated: CASSIVGHEQYV.

The rearrangement links TRBV10-2 to TRBJ2-1; possible D gene TRBD2, 7 bases. V was pared by 3 bases and J by 8 bases, with 17 bases between. Germline V CDR1 and CDR2: WSHSY, SAAADI. The CDR3 consists of 15 residues. The CDR3 sequence: CASSDAGEGVDEQFF. The CDR3 DNA sequence: TGCGCCAGCAGTGACGCGGGAGAGGGGGTGGATGAGCAGTTCTTC.

The chain links TRBV7-2 to TRBJ2-2, with 7 bases lining up with TRBD2. This CDR3 has 15 residues. CDR1 SGHTA and CDR2 FQGNSA come from the germline V gene. The V gene end was trimmed by 4 bases and the J gene end by 7 bases; junction bases not matched to a gene: 9. CDR3 residues: CASSSRTRKGGELFF. CDR3 DNA: TGTGCCAGCAGCTCGAGGACTAGAAAGGGCGGGGAGCTGTTTTTT.

The V call is TRBV29-1, the J call TRBJ1-2; D not certain. The CDR3 has 11 residues. V dropped 4 bases and J dropped 8 bases, with 11 bases sitting between them. The germline V gene encodes CDR1 SQVTM and CDR2 ANQGSEA. The CDR3 DNA reads as TGCAGCGTTGGGCAGGCTGGGGGCTACACCTTC. This encodes CSVGQAGGYTF.

The rearrangement uses TRBV7-2 and TRBJ1-2; D call uncertain. The CDR3 has 14 amino acids. Trimming stripped 1 base from V and 2 bases from J, with 8 bases between. Germline loops: CDR1 SGHTA, CDR2 FQGNSA. Here the CDR3 DNA reads TGTGCCAGCAGCTTAGGACACCGAAACTATGGCTACACCTTC. This encodes CASSLGHRNYGYTF.

The CDR3 sequence: CASSVRQGVGETQYF. The DNA of the CDR3 is TGTGCCAGCAGTGTAAGACAGGGGGTCGGAGAGACCCAGTACTTC. The J gene is TRBJ2-5, the V gene TRBV28, with 9 positions matching TRBD1. CDR3 length equals 15 residues. Germline V gene data show CDR1 as MDHEN and CDR2 as SYDVKM. The junction had 8 bases not matched to a gene; V was cut back by 5 bases and J by 4 bases.

The gene calls are TRBV19 and TRBJ1-3; D not resolved. Germline V gene lookup returns CDR1 LNHDA and CDR2 SQIVND (reference sequence). The CDR3 consists of 16 residues. The V gene lost 7 bases and the J gene lost 0 bases, with 16 bases spanning the gap. The CDR3 nucleotides are TGTGCCAGTAATAAGGACCGGGATTTCTCTGGAAACACCATATATTTT. It translates to CASNKDRDFSGNTIYF. The entire variable domain, with the rest obtained from reference TRBV19 and TRBJ1-3, is as follows: DGGITQSPKYLFRKEGQNVTLSCEQNLNHDAMYWYRQDPGQGLRLIYYSQIVNDFQKGDIAEGYSVSREKKESFPLTVTSAQKNPTAFYLCASNKDRDFSGNTIYFGEGSWLTVV.

This clone occurred once. The V and J genes are TRBV24-1 and TRBJ1-1, with no clear D. In germline, CDR1 is KGHDR, CDR2 SFDVKD. CDR3 length: 12 amino acids. V shed 0 bases and J shed 12 bases, with 10 bases lying between them. In DNA form, the CDR3 reads TGTGCCACCAGTGATTTGTCCACAGTGACTTTCTTT. Translating gives CATSDLSTVTFF.

The chain couples TRBV19 to TRBJ1-4; D unresolved. The CDR3 length is 13 residues. The germline CDR1 and CDR2 sequences are LNHDA and SQIVND (reference sequence). V gave up 5 bases and J gave up 7 bases, with 11 bases separating them. The chain's CDR3 is CASSPRTVEKLFF. The DNA for the CDR3 is TGTGCCAGTAGTCCTAGGACTGTTGAAAAACTGTTTTTT.

The V call is TRBV24-1, the J call TRBJ2-7; 8 bases map to TRBD1. Germline trimming cut 7 bases from V and 0 bases from J; bases unmatched to any gene: 7. Germline assignment: CDR1 KGHDR and CDR2 SFDVKD. The CDR3 covers 15 residues. CDR3 residues: CATSSGTGYSYEQYF. CDR3 nucleotides: TGTGCCACCAGCTCCGGGACAGGCTACTCCTACGAGCAGTACTTC.

The chain joins TRBV7-6 to TRBJ2-7; 9 nucleotides match TRBD1. The length of the CDR3 is 15 residues. The V gene's germline CDR1 is SGHVS and CDR2 FNYEAQ. Unmatched junction bases numbered 6, after V lost 1 base and J lost 5 bases. The CDR3 region is CASSLVGTGSNEQYF. The CDR3 region has the DNA TGTGCCAGCAGCTTAGTCGGGACAGGGTCCAACGAGCAGTACTTC.

The chain combines TRBV4-2 with TRBJ1-4; 10 bases are shared with TRBD1. This CDR3 spans 16 amino acids. V lost 2 bases and J lost 6; bases outside the gene matches: 6. Looked up from germline, CDR1 is LGHNA and CDR2 is YNFKEQ. Here the CDR3 reads CASSQLTGTGDEKLFF. The CDR3 DNA is TGTGCCAGCAGCCAACTGACCGGGACAGGGGATGAAAAACTGTTTTTT.